This entry lists 8 T cell receptor beta chains sequenced from one sample in a study of graft-versus-host responses after intestinal transplantation. For these receptors, no antigen is known. Sequenced by immunoSEQ multiplex PCR; TCRdb stores in-frame clones only, minus some. The data show more than 90,000 clones, roughly 93% seen once. The sample consisted of unstimulated CD8+ T cells sorted from spleen or lymph node cells, taken before transplant. These receptors were collected from a human donor who was the organ donor for an intestinal transplant.

The rearrangement joins TRBV2 to TRBJ2-5; the D gene is possibly TRBD1 (5 bases). The CDR3 is made up of 15 amino acids. Germline-derived CDR1 and CDR2 are SNHLY and FYNNEI. Trimming removed 6 bases at V and 4 bases at J, with 18 bases between. The CDR3 nucleotides read TGTGCCAGCAGGGGAACGTTCAGGGTAGGAGAGACCCAGTACTTC. This gives the protein CASRGTFRVGETQYF.

The V call is TRBV6-1, the J call TRBJ1-1, with 9 bases aligning to TRBD1. V was pared by 6 bases and J by 5 bases, with 4 bases of the junction left unmatched. The CDR3 loop spans 13 amino acids. Germline CDR1 and CDR2: MNHNS and SASEGT. CDR3 residues: CASSDRGSTEAFF. CDR3 coding DNA: TGTGCCAGCAGCGACAGGGGGTCGACTGAAGCTTTCTTT.

V usage is TRBV4-1 and J usage is TRBJ2-1; D is undetermined. CDR3 length equals 11 residues. The germline gives CDR1 MGHRA, CDR2 YSYEKL. V gave up 3 bases and J gave up 7 bases, with 4 bases separating them. For the CDR3, the DNA is TGCGCCAGCAGCCACGGGAATGAGCAGTTCTTC. This encodes CASSHGNEQFF.

The V and J genes are TRBV5-1 and TRBJ2-4; no definite D call. The V end lost 1 base, the J end lost 6 bases, and 11 bases lay between the germline ends. This CDR3 has 14 amino acids. CDR1 and CDR2 (germline): SGHRS, YFSETQ. For the CDR3, the DNA is TGCGCCAGCAGCTTGACACCAGGACGAAACATTCAGTACTTC. Its protein is CASSLTPGRNIQYF.

The chain couples TRBV5-1 to TRBJ2-7; D may be TRBD1 (6 bases). Germline V CDR1 and CDR2: SGHRS, YFSETQ. The CDR3 covers 14 residues. Trimming left V 0 bases short and J 6 bases short, with 13 bases between. This chain's CDR3 is CASSLDGTSREQYF. The CDR3 DNA is TGCGCCAGCAGCTTGGACGGGACAAGCCGCGAGCAGTACTTC.

This chain connects TRBV11-2 to TRBJ2-2; D is ambiguous. Germline V gene sequence: CDR1 SGHAT, CDR2 FQNNGV. V lost 3 bases, J lost 5 bases, and 4 bases lay in between. This CDR3 comprises 12 residues. CDR3 DNA sequence: TGTGCCAGCAGCTTTCTGACCGGGGAGCTGTTTTTT. It specifies CASSFLTGELFF.

This chain joins TRBV28 and TRBJ1-1, with a weak D call TRBD1 (6 bases). Germline-derived CDR1 and CDR2 are MDHEN and SYDVKM. This CDR3 region has 18 residues. V was trimmed by 5 bases and J by 1 base, leaving 23 bases between them. CDR3 amino acids: CASSALWDILLWNTEAFF. Written as DNA, the CDR3 is TGTGCCAGCAGTGCCCTTTGGGACATTCTGTTATGGAACACTGAAGCTTTCTTT. The full variable domain, its missing parts supplied by reference TRBV28 and TRBJ1-1, is DVKVTQSSRYLVKRTGEKVFLECVQDMDHENMFWYRQDPGLGLRLIYFSYDVKMKEKGDIPEGYSVSREKKERFSLILESASTNQTSMYLCASSALWDILLWNTEAFFGQGTRLTVV.

The V gene is TRBV4-2, the J gene TRBJ2-3, with a weak D call TRBD2 (5 bases). Trimming took 1 base from V and 6 from J, leaving 11 bases between them. CDR1 is LGHNA and CDR2 is YNFKEQ in the germline V gene. The CDR3 has 14 amino acids. In DNA form, the CDR3 reads TGTGCCAGCAGCCAAGGTGCGCTAGCTGATACGCAGTATTTT. Amino acids: CASSQGALADTQYF.